The clone carrying this T cell receptor (beta chain) was seen many times. Its matching antigen is unknown. The data are from a study of early T cells in non-severe SARS-CoV-2 infection. Across the study: Chains were unpaired, as sequencing was done on bulk RNA from unsorted whole blood. Broader study findings: Reliance on VDJdb matching favored anti-spike CD8 responses; private and CD4 specificities were missed.

The TCR library protocol was used to attach unique molecular identifiers. These identifiers were attached to individual cDNA molecules. TCRdb fed the 5' RACE reads into MiXCR, producing one record per CDR3 protein. The data hold more than 65,000 distinct CDR3 sequences, with around 11% observed a single time. The TCR originated in an adult who was a healthcare worker with PCR-confirmed SARS-CoV-2 infection or an uninfected control (not recorded which). Sequencing was performed on whole blood, taken at baseline.

The CDR3 spells CASSWTHRDPGYSPLHF. Here the CDR3 DNA reads TGTGCCAGCAGCTGGACCCACCGGGACCCAGGATATTCACCCCTCCACTTT. The chain carries TRBV5-6 and TRBJ1-6, with D perhaps matching TRBD1 (5 bases). Germline V gene lookup returns CDR1 SGHDT and CDR2 YYEEEE. V shed 3 bases and J shed 8 bases, with 21 bases lying between them. This CDR3 contains 17 residues.